One TCR beta chain is described in this entry. A clone one base away is much larger, so this may be a read error. The conserved final phenylalanine or tryptophan is absent from the CDR3, which likely points to a read error. In a library made to pick up alpha chains, this beta chain is a stray read with a size that means little. Time point noted: sample taken at primary tumor resection. Whole RNA was taken from tumor, nontumor lung or frozen PBMC; it was then sequenced unsorted. This sample was taken from a study of spatial heterogeneity in lung cancer. TCRdb recomputed calls from the 5' RACE reads with MiXCR, one row per CDR3 protein. Among 9,000 to 13,000 distinct CDR3 sequences listed, roughly 6.3% were seen once. The germline V gene has CDR1 SQVTM and CDR2 ANQGSEA. The CDR3 extends over 11 amino acids. The V end lost 3 bases, the J end lost 4 bases, and 3 bases lay between the germline ends.

This chain links TRBV29-1 with TRBJ2-2; no reliable D call. This receptor was obtained from a male donor with early-stage non-small cell lung cancer. The starting material was PBMCs, obtained at surgery. CDR3 DNA: TGCAGCGTTGACAGCACCGGGGAGCTGTTTTCT. Its translation is CSVDSTGELFS.